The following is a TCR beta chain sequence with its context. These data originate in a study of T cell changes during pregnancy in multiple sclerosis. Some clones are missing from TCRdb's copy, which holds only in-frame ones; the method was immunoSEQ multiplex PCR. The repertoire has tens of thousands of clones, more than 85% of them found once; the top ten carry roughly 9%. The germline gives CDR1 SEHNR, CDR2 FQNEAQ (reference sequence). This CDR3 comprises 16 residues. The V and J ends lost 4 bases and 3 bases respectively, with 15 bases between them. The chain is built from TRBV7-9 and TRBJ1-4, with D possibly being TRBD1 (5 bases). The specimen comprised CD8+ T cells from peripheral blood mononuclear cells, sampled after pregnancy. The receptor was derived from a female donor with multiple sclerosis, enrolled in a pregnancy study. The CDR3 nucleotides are TGTGCCAGCAGCTCCAATAGGGGCTTTGCTAATGAAAAACTGTTTTTT. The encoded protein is CASSSNRGFANEKLFF. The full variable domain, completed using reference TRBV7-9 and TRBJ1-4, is DTGVSQNPRHKITKRGQNVTFRCDPISEHNRLYWYRQTLGQGPEFLTYFQNEAQLEKSRLLSDRFSAERPKGSFSTLEIQRTEQGDSAMYLCASSSNRGFANEKLFFGSGTQLSVL.